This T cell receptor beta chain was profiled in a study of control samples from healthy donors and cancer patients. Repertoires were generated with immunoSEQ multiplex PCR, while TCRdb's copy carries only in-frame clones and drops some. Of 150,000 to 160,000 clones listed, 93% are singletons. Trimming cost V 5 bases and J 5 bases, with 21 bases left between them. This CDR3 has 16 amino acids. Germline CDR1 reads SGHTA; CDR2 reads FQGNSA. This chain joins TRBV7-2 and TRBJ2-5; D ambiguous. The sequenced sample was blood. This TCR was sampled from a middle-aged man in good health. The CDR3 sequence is CASSRGPLPGVETQYF. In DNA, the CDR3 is TGTGCCAGCAGCCGTGGACCGCTACCTGGGGTGGAGACCCAGTACTTC.